This T cell receptor beta chain was sequenced in a study of blood T cells in healthy people across ages (dated by TCRdb to about 2015). At the level of the whole study: Template switching captured roughly one uniquely barcoded TCR beta cDNA molecule per two T cells in model experiments. The study measured age-related changes in TCR beta repertoire diversity using deep sequencing normalized with unique cDNA molecular identifiers. The donors were divided into four age groups: young (average around 16 years), middle-aged (about 40), aged (about 61) and long-lived (roughly 82). To avoid experimental bias, donors of different ages were spread randomly across the sequencing lanes. Using the same blood draw, the study looked at two additional independent replicas of 1 million unique cDNA reads for two donors, one aged 18 to 29 and the other aged 80 or older. What the authors observed across the whole study: Observed TCR beta diversity per million T cells fell roughly linearly with age, and a significant reduction was already apparent by age approximately 41. The CMV infection status of donors was not known, potentially confounding age-related changes in expanded clonotypes. Because profiling used bulk unsorted PBMCs, naive and antigen-experienced compartments could not be compared conclusively. Estimates of total diversity from one million sequenced T cells were regarded as lower bounds and underestimates. There was a strong correlation between observed TCR beta diversity and the percentage of naive T cells measured by flow cytometry. The long-lived group showed more naive CD4+ T cells, fewer expanded clones and increased TCR diversity than the aged group, suggesting age selection.

Libraries were built with 5' RACE. Sequencing used an Illumina HiSeq 2500. A second PCR of roughly 6 to 11 cycles was performed with a sample-barcoded 5' primer and a J-beta primer mix. A unique molecular identifier was introduced onto each TCR beta cDNA molecule by a template-switch 5' adaptor carrying 12 random nucleotides. Each sample yielded at least 2.5 million CDR3-containing paired-end reads. First-strand cDNA synthesis was performed from all RNA using the Mint cDNA synthesis kit, with priming by a TRBC-specific oligonucleotide. After uracil-DNA glycosylase treatment, a first 18-cycle PCR used universal primers M1SS and BC2_uni_R on all cDNA. As for the authors' bioinformatics: For normalization, 1 million high-quality reads, each with a distinct molecular identifier, were randomly selected from each sample. Instead of being binned into consensus sequences, reads that shared molecular identifiers were thrown out. MiTCR, with a Q25 quality threshold and the strictest error-elimination algorithm, was used for CDR3 identification, clonotype clustering and error correction. A nonparametric unseen species model with Euler transformation was used to estimate a lower bound on total TCR beta diversity. Clones were called with MiXCR by TCRdb after fastp trimmed the public reads at Q25, and only in-frame beta chains were retained. Each entry merges the rows of one CDR3 protein and shows their most common DNA and genes. The V and J calls follow TCRdb's processing rather than the paper's. In all, the sample holds some 750,000 distinct CDR3 sequences, and over 20% of those were seen once. The ten largest clonotypes hold 20% to 25% of the sample.

This clonotype came up a few times. It has no known antigen specificity. Qualities for individual bases were not recorded, and no much larger clone is one base off. CDR3 length: 16 amino acids, cysteine to phenylalanine. CDR3 DNA only is kept here, 48 bases in frame from base 1. V is pruned by 0 bases and J by 7 bases, leaving 6 bases of the junction without a gene match. Taken from the germline V gene, the CDR1 and CDR2 loops are LGHNA and YSLEER. Systemically healthy Caucasian individuals from Russia, 39 in total and aged about 6 to 95 years, were included as donors. About 10 milliliters of peripheral blood were collected from each donor into EDTA-treated Vacutainer tubes. Ficoll-Paque density-gradient centrifugation was used to isolate PBMCs, with at least 6.5 million per sample. Trizol reagent was used to extract total RNA from PBMCs, with at least 6 micrograms per sample. The percentages of naive CD45RAhigh/CD27high T cells were determined by flow cytometry on a PBMC aliquot from every donor.

The sequenced sample was blood. The chain employs TRBV4-3 and TRBJ1-4; 9 central bases correspond to TRBD1. This sequence was found in a man between 65 and 85 years old in good health. The CDR3 loop reads CASSQDRTGASEKLFF. The DNA sequence is given as TGCGCCAGCAGCCAAGACCGGACAGGGGCTAGTGAAAAACTGTTTTTT.